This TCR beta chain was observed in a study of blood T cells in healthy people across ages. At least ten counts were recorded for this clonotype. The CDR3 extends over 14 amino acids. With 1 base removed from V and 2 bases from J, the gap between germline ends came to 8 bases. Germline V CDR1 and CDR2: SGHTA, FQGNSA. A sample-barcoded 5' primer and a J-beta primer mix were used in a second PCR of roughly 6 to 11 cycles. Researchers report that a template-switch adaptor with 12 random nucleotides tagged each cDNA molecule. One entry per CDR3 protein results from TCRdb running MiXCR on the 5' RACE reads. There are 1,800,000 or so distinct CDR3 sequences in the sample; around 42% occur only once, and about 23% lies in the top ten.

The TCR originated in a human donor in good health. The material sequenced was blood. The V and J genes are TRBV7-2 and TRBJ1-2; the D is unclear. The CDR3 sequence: CASSLDPANYGYTF. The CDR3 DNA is TGTGCCAGCAGCTTAGACCCAGCAAACTATGGCTACACCTTC.